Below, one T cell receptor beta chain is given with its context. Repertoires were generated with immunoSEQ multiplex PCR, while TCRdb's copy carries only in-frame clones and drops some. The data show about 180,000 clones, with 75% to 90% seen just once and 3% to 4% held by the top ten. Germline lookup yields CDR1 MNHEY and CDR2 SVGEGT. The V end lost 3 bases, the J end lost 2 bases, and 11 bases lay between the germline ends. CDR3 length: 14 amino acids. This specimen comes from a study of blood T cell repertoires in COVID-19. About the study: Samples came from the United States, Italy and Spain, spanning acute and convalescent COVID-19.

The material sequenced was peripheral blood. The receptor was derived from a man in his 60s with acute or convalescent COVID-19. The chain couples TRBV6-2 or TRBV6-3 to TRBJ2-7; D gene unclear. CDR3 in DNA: TGTGCCAGCAGTTATTCTGGCAGGACCTACGAGCAGTACTTC. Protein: CASSYSGRTYEQYF.